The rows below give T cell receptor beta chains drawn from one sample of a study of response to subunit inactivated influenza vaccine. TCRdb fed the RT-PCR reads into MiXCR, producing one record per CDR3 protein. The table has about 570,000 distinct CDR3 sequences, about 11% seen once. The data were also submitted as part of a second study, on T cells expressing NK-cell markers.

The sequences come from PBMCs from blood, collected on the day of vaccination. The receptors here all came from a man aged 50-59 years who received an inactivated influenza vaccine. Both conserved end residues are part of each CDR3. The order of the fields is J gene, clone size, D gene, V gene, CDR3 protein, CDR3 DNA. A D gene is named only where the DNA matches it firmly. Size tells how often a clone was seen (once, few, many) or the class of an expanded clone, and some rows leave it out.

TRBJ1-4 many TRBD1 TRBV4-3 CASSQGQGKEKLFF TGCGCCAGCAGCCAAGGACAGGGAAAAGAAAAACTGTTTTTT
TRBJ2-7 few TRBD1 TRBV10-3 CAISDKGARNEQYF TGTGCCATCAGTGATAAGGGGGCAAGGAACGAGCAGTACTTC
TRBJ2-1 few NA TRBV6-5 CASSSLFRGGPVYLLEQFF TGTGCCAGCAGTTCCCTCTTCCGAGGGGGGCCAGTTTATCTTCTAGAGCAGTTCTTC
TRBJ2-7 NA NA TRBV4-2 CASSQASRTVAYEQYF TGTGCCAGCAGCCAAGCCAGCCGGACAGTTGCCTACGAGCAGTACTTC
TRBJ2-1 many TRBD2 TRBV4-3 CASSLYQGTSGNEQFF TGCGCCAGCAGCCTATATCAAGGGACTAGTGGCAATGAGCAGTTCTTC
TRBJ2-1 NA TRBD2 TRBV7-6 CASSLGLWTSGSFYEQFF TGTGCCAGCAGCTTAGGGTTGTGGACTAGCGGGAGTTTCTATGAGCAGTTCTTC
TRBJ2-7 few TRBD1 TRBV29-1 CSGGQGSEQYF TGCAGCGGGGGACAGGGAAGCGAGCAGTACTTC
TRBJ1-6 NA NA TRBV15 CATSRRDNSPLHF TGTGCCACCAGCAGACGGGATAATTCACCCCTCCACTTT
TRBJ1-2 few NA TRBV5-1 CASSLGFGDARGYGYTF TGCGCCAGCAGCTTGGGGTTCGGCGACGCCCGGGGGTATGGCTACACCTTC
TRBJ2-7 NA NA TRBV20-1 CSAPFPGKYEQYF TGCAGTGCCCCTTTTCCAGGGAAATACGAGCAGTACTTC
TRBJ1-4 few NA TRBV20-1 CSVQRGGEKLFF TGCAGTGTTCAAAGGGGAGGTGAAAAACTGTTTTTT
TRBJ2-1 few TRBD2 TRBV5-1 CASSSTGTSSIDEQFF TGCGCCAGCAGTTCCACCGGGACTAGCTCTATCGATGAGCAGTTCTTC
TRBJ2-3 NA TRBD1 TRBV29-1 CSVNTGGPTDTQYF TGCAGCGTTAATACAGGGGGCCCCACAGATACGCAGTATTTT
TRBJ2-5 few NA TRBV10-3 CAISAVGETQYF TGTGCCATCAGTGCGGTGGGAGAGACCCAGTACTTC
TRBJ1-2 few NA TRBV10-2 CASSDANYGYTF TGCGCCAGCAGTGATGCTAACTATGGCTACACCTTC
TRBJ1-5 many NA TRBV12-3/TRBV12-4 CASSSRSQGTQPQHF TGTGCCAGCAGTTCCCGGTCACAGGGTACTCAGCCCCAGCATTTT
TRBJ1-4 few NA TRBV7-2 CASSIGGGEKLFF TGTGCCAGCAGTATCGGGGGAGGGGAAAAACTGTTTTTT
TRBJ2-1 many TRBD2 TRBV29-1 CSVGREVNEQFF TGCAGCGTTGGGCGGGAGGTTAATGAGCAGTTCTTC
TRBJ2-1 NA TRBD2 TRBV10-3 CAISDQTSGKEEQFF TGTGCCATCAGTGACCAGACTAGCGGGAAGGAGGAGCAGTTCTTC
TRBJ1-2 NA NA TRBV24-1 CATSDGGRGYYGYTF TGTGCCACCAGTGATGGCGGGCGGGGCTACTATGGCTACACCTTC
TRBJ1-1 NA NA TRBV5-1 CASSLHGRGNTEAFF TGCGCCAGCAGCCTCCATGGGCGGGGGAACACTGAAGCTTTCTTT
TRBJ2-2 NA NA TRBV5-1 CASSYDAGELFF TGCGCCAGCAGCTATGACGCCGGGGAGCTGTTTTTT
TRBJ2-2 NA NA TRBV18 CASSPQGGRSTGELFF TGTGCCAGCTCACCACAAGGGGGGCGCAGCACCGGGGAGCTGTTTTTT
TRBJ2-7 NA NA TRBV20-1 CSASRENYEQYF TGCAGTGCTAGCCGGGAAAACTACGAGCAGTACTTC